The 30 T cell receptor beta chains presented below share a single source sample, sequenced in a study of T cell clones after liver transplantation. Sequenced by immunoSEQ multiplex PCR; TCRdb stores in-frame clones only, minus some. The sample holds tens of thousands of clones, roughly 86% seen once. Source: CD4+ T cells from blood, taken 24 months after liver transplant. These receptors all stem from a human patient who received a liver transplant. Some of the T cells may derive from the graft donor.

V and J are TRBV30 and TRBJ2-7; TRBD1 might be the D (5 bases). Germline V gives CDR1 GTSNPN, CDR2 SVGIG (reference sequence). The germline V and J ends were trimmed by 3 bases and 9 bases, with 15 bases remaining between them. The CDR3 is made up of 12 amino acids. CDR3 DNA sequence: TGTGCCTGGAGCCCTACACTCCAGGGGCAGTACTTC. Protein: CAWSPTLQGQYF.

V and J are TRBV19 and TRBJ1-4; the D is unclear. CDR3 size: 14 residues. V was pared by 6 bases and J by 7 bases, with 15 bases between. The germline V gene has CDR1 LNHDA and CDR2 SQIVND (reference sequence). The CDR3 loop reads CASRSGSLLEKLFF. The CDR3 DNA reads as TGTGCCAGTAGATCCGGCAGTCTCCTTGAAAAACTGTTTTTT.

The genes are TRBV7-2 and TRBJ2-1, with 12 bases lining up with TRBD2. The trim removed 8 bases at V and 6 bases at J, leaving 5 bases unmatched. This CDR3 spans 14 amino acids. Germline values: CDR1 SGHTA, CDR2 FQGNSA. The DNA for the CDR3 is TGTGCCAGCCTTACTAGCGGGAGGCGCAATGAGCAGTTCTTC. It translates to CASLTSGRRNEQFF. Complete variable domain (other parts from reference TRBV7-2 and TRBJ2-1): GAGVSQSPSNKVTEKGKDVELRCDPISGHTALYWYRQSLGQGLEFLIYFQGNSAPDKSGLPSDRFSAERTGGSVSTLTIQRTQQEDSAVYLCASLTSGRRNEQFFGPGTRLTVL.

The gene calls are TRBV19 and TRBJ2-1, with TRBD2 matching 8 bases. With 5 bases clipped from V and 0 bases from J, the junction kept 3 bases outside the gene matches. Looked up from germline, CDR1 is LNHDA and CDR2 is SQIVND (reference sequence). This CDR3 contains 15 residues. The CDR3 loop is CASSPGGASYNEQFF. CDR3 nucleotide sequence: TGTGCCAGTAGTCCCGGGGGGGCCTCCTACAATGAGCAGTTCTTC.

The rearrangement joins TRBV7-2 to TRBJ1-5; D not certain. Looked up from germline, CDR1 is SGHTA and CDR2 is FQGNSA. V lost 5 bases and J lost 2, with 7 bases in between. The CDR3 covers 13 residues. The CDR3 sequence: CASSGIGNQPQHF. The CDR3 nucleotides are TGTGCCAGCAGCGGGATAGGCAATCAGCCCCAGCATTTT.

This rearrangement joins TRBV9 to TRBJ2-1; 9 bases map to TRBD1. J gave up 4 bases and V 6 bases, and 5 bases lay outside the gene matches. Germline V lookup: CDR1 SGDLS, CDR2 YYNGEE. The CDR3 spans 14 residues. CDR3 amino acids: CASTTGGTYNEQFF. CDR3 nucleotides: TGTGCCAGCACGACAGGGGGTACTTACAATGAGCAGTTCTTC.

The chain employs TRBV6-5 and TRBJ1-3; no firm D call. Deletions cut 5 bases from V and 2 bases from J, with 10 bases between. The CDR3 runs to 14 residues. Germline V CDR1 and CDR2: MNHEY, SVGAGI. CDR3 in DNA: TGTGCCAGCAGTCGGGATGCGACTGGAAACACCATATATTTT. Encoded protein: CASSRDATGNTIYF.

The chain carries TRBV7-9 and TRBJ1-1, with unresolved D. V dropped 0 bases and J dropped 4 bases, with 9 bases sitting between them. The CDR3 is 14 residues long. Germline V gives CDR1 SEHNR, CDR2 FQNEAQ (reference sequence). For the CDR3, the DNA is TGTGCCAGCAGCTTAGCGACGGGTCTCACTGAAGCTTTCTTT. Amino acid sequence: CASSLATGLTEAFF.

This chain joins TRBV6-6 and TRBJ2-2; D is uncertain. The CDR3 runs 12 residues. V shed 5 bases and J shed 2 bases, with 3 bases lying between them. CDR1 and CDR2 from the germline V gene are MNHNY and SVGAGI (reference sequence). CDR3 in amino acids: CASSTNTGELFF. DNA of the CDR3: TGTGCCAGCAGTACCAACACCGGGGAGCTGTTTTTT.

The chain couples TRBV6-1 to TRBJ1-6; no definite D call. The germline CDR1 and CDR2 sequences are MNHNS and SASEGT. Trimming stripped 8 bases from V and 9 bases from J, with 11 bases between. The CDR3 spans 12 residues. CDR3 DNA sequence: TGTGCCAGCTCTCCCTCGCTTTCACCCCTCCACTTT. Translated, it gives CASSPSLSPLHF.

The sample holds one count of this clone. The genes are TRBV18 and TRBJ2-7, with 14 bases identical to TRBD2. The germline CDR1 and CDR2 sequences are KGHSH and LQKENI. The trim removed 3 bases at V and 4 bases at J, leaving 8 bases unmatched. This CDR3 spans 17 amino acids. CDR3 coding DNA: TGTGCCAGCTCACCCTGGACTAGCGGGGGGTCACGGTACGAGCAGTACTTC. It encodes CASSPWTSGGSRYEQYF.

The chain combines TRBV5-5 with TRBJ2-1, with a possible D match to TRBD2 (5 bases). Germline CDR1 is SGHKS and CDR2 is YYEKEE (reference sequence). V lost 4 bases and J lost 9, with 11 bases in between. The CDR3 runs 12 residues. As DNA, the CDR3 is TGTGCCAGCAGCGTCGTGGGAGTTGAGCAGTTCTTC. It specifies CASSVVGVEQFF.

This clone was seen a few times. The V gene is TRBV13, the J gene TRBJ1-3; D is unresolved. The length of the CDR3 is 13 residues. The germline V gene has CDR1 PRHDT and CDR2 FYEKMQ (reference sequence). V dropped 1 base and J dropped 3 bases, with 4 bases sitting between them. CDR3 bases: TGTGCCAGCAGCTTAGAGGTTGGAAACACCATATATTTT. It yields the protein CASSLEVGNTIYF. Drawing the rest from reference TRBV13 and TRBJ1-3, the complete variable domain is AAGVIQSPRHLIKEKRETATLKCYPIPRHDTVYWYQQGPGQDPQFLISFYEKMQSDKGSIPDRFSAQQFSDYHSELNMSSLELGDSALYFCASSLEVGNTIYFGEGSWLTVV.

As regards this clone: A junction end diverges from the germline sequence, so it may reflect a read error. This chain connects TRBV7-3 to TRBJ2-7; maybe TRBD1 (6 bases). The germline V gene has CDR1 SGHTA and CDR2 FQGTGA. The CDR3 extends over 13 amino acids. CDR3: CASSLARGYGQYF. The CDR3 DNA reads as TGTGCCAGCAGCCTGGCGAGGGGGTACGGGCAGTACTTC.

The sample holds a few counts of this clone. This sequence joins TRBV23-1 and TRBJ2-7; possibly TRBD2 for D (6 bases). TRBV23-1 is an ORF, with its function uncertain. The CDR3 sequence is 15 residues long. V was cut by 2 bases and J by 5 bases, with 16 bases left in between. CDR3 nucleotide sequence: TGCGCCAGCAGTCAAAACCCTAAGGAGGGACACGAGCAGTACTTC. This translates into CASSQNPKEGHEQYF.

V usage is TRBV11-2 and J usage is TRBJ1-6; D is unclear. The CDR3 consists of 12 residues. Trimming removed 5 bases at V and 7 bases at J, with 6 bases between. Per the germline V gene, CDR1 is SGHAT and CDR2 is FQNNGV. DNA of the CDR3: TGTGCCAGCAGCACCAGGAATTCACCCCTCCACTTT. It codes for CASSTRNSPLHF.

The CDR3 sequence is CASSLVASGRARDTQYF. CDR3 nucleotide sequence: TGTGCCAGCAGCTTAGTGGCTAGCGGGAGGGCCAGGGATACGCAGTATTTT. V is TRBV11-1 and J is TRBJ2-3; 12 bases agree with TRBD2. The CDR3 contains 17 residues. Germline values: CDR1 SGHAT, CDR2 FQDESV (reference sequence). V lost 1 base, J lost 6 bases, and 8 bases stayed unmatched. Together with reference TRBV11-1 and TRBJ2-3, the CDR3 gives the full variable domain: EAEVAQSPRYKITEKSQAVAFWCDPISGHATLYWYRQILGQGPELLVQFQDESVVDDSQLPKDRFSAERLKGVDSTLKIQPAELGDSAMYLCASSLVASGRARDTQYFGPGTRLTVL.

DNA for the CDR3: TGTGCCAGCAGTTTACAAGGGGGGTCTATCAAACAAGAGACCCAGTACTTC. Its protein is CASSLQGGSIKQETQYF. V usage is TRBV5-4 and J usage is TRBJ2-5; D possibly uses TRBD1 or TRBD2 (6 bases each). This CDR3 region has 17 residues. Germline values: CDR1 SGHNT, CDR2 YYREEE (reference sequence). Trimming took off 5 bases at V and 2 bases at J, with 22 bases between the two ends.

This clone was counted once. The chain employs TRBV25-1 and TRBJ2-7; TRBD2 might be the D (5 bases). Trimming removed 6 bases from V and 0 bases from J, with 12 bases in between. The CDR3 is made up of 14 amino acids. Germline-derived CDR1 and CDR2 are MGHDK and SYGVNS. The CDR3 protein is CASSVSGYSYEQYF. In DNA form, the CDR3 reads TGTGCCAGCAGCGTTTCGGGGTACTCCTACGAGCAGTACTTC.

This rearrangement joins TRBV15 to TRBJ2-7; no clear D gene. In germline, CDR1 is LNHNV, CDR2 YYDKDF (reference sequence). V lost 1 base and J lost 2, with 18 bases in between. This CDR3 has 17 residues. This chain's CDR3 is CATSRGALPDTPYEQYF. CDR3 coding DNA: TGTGCCACCAGCAGAGGGGCCCTCCCCGACACCCCCTACGAGCAGTACTTC. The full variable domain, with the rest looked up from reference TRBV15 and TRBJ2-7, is DAMVIQNPRYQVTQFGKPVTLSCSQTLNHNVMYWYQQKSSQAPKLLFHYYDKDFNNEADTPDNFQSRRPNTSFCFLDIRSPGLGDTAMYLCATSRGALPDTPYEQYFGPGTRLTVT.

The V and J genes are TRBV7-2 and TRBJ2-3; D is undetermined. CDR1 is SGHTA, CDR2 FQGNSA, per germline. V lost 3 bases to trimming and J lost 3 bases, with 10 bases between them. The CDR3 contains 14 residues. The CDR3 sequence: CASSFIRLTDTQYF. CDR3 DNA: TGTGCCAGCAGCTTTATCCGATTGACAGATACGCAGTATTTT.

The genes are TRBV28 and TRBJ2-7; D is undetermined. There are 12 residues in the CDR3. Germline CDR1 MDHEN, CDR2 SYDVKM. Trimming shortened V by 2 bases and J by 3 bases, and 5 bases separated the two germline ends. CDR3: CASSLKFYEQYF. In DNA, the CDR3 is TGTGCCAGCAGTTTAAAGTTCTACGAGCAGTACTTC.

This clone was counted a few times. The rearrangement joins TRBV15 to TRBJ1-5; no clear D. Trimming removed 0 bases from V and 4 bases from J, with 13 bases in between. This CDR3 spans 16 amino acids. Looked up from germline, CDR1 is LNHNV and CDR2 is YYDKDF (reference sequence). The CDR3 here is CATSRDPHSTNQPQHF. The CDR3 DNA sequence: TGTGCCACCAGCAGAGATCCCCACAGCACGAATCAGCCCCAGCATTTT.

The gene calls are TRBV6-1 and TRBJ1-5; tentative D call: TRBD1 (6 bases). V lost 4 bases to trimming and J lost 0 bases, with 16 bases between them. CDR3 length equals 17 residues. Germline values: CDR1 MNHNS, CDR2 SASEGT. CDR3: CASSATGTHFSNQPQHF. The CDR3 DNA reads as TGTGCCAGCAGTGCCACCGGGACACATTTTAGCAATCAGCCCCAGCATTTT.

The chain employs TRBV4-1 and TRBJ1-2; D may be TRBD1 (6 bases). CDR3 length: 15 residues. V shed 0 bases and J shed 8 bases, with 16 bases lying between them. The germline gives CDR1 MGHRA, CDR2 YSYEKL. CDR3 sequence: CASSQDPARGSGYTF. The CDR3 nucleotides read TGCGCCAGCAGCCAAGATCCAGCCAGGGGCTCAGGCTACACCTTC.

The CDR3 bases are TGTGCCAGTACTTTCGACAGGGATGGGACCGGGGAGCTGTTTTTT. Translated, it gives CASTFDRDGTGELFF. The chain recombines TRBV19 with TRBJ2-2; 7 nucleotides align to TRBD1. This CDR3 has 15 residues. Germline lookup yields CDR1 LNHDA and CDR2 SQIVND (reference sequence). V lost 7 bases to trimming and J lost 5 bases; unmatched junction nucleotides: 10.

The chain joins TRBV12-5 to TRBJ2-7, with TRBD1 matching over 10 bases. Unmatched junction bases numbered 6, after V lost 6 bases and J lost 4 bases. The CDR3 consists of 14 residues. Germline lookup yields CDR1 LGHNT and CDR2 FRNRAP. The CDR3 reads CASGSGQGIYEQYF. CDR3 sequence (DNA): TGTGCTAGTGGGTCGGGACAGGGGATATACGAGCAGTACTTC.

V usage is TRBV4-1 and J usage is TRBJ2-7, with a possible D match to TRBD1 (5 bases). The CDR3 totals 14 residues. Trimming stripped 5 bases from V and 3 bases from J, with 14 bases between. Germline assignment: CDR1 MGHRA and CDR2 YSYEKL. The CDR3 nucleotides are TGCGCCAGCAGCTTAAACGCAGGGCGCTACGAGCAGTACTTC. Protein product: CASSLNAGRYEQYF.

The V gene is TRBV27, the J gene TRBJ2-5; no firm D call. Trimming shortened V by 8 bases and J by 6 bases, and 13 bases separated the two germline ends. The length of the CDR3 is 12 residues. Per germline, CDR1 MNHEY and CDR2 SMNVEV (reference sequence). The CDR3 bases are TGTGCCAGCCGGAGAGAAGGGAAGACCCAGTACTTC. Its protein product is CASRREGKTQYF.

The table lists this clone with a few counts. This chain's CDR3 is CASSPGDQETQYF. In DNA, the CDR3 is TGCGCCAGCAGCCCGGGGGACCAAGAGACCCAGTACTTC. This chain connects TRBV4-1 to TRBJ2-5, with a possible D match to TRBD2 (6 bases). Germline CDR1 is MGHRA and CDR2 is YSYEKL. This CDR3 spans 13 amino acids. V was shortened by 4 bases and J by 0 bases, with 6 bases between the two germline ends.